Following are 21 T cell receptor beta chains from one sample sequenced in a study of T cell changes during pregnancy in multiple sclerosis. Profiled with immunoSEQ multiplex PCR; TCRdb holds only in-frame clones, not every one. The sample holds just under 65,000 clones; 90% to 95% are singletons and the top ten take about 2%. Material: peripheral blood, obtained in the third trimester of pregnancy. These receptors originate from a female donor in good health, enrolled as a control in a pregnancy study.

Regarding this clone: The junction differs from germline at one of its ends, possibly a read error. In nucleotides, the CDR3 is TGTGCTAGCAGCCCGAGCGGGGGGCTCACAGATACGCAGTATTTT. Translated, it gives CASSPSGGLTDTQYF. This chain joins TRBV7-7 and TRBJ2-3; the match to TRBD2 covers 9 bases. This CDR3 spans 15 amino acids. Germline lookup yields CDR1 SSHAT and CDR2 FNYEAQ (reference sequence).

J is TRBJ2-3 and V is TRBV7-3; 8 bases line up with TRBD2. The ends lost 4 bases at V and 6 bases at J; junction bases unmatched: 9. The CDR3 runs to 15 residues. Germline assignment: CDR1 SGHTA and CDR2 FQGTGA. The CDR3 loop reads CASSSMAGGGDTQYF. The CDR3 nucleotides are TGTGCCAGCAGCTCGATGGCGGGGGGTGGGGATACGCAGTATTTT.

CDR3 protein: CASSLFREPNIQYF. CDR3 in DNA: TGCGCCAGCAGCTTGTTCCGGGAGCCTAACATTCAGTACTTC. V usage is TRBV5-1 and J usage is TRBJ2-4, with D possibly TRBD2 on 6 matching bases. V lost 1 base, J lost 7 bases, and 12 bases lay in between. This CDR3 is 14 amino acids long. Germline CDR1 and CDR2: SGHRS and YFSETQ.

V is TRBV4-1 and J is TRBJ1-4, with 7 bases matching TRBD1. CDR1 MGHRA and CDR2 YSYEKL come from the germline V gene. The J segment lost 7 bases and the V segment lost 0 bases, leaving 8 bases of the junction unmatched. The CDR3 contains 16 residues. CDR3 sequence reads: CASSQDPPQGGEKLFF. CDR3 bases: TGCGCCAGCAGCCAAGATCCACCTCAGGGGGGTGAAAAACTGTTTTTT.

In this sample, this clone is medium-sized. The chain links TRBV10-1 to TRBJ2-1, with 8 bases identical to TRBD2. Germline CDR1 is WNHNN and CDR2 is SYGVQD (reference sequence). V lost 2 bases and J lost 2; bases outside the gene matches: 2. This CDR3 is built from 15 residues. DNA for the CDR3: TGCGCCAGCAGTGAGCGGGAGGGGACCTACAATGAGCAGTTCTTC. Protein: CASSEREGTYNEQFF.

V is TRBV14 and J is TRBJ2-7; TRBD2 might be the D (6 bases). Trimming pared 1 base from V and 3 bases from J, leaving 16 bases between. The CDR3 contains 16 residues. Germline loops: CDR1 SGHDN, CDR2 FVKESK. The DNA of the CDR3 is TGTGCCAGCAGCCAAGCCGGGGGAAGCAGCGTCTACGAGCAGTACTTC. This gives the protein CASSQAGGSSVYEQYF.

In this sample, this clone turned up once. This rearrangement joins TRBV30 to TRBJ2-1; 10 positions match TRBD2. Germline-derived CDR1 and CDR2 are GTSNPN and SVGIG (reference sequence). V shed 1 base, J shed 4 bases, and the junction held 4 bases outside the gene matches. The CDR3 is made up of 15 amino acids. The CDR3 nucleotides read TGTGCCTGGAGTGGGAGGACTAGCGGATACAATGAGCAGTTCTTC. It translates to CAWSGRTSGYNEQFF. The full variable domain, rest sourced from reference TRBV30 and TRBJ2-1, is SQTIHQWPATLVQPVGSPLSLECTVEGTSNPNLYWYRQAAGRGLQLLFYSVGIGQISSEVPQNLSASRPQDRQFILSSKKLLLSDSGFYLCAWSGRTSGYNEQFFGPGTRLTVL.

The chain couples TRBV12-5 to TRBJ1-2; D is ambiguous. Germline V lookup: CDR1 LGHNT, CDR2 FRNRAP. The CDR3 sequence is 14 residues long. V lost 0 bases and J 4 bases, leaving 9 bases between the germline ends. The CDR3 nucleotides read TGTGCTAGTGGTTTGGTAAGAGGGCTCTATGGCTACACCTTC. Translation gives CASGLVRGLYGYTF.

This chain connects TRBV7-9 to TRBJ2-3; a possible D gene is TRBD1 (5 bases). Per the germline V gene, CDR1 is SEHNR and CDR2 is FQNEAQ (reference sequence). Trimming shortened V by 5 bases and J by 0 bases, and 9 bases separated the two germline ends. This CDR3 has 14 amino acids. In nucleotides, the CDR3 is TGTGCCAGCAGCCCTGACAGAAGCACAGATACGCAGTATTTT. The encoded protein is CASSPDRSTDTQYF.

This chain links TRBV5-1 with TRBJ1-4; possible D gene TRBD1, 6 bases. Germline V lookup: CDR1 SGHRS, CDR2 YFSETQ. This CDR3 has 14 residues. V shed 4 bases and J shed 4 bases, with 11 bases lying between them. The CDR3 region has the DNA TGCGCCAGCAGCCCTGGACAGATTAATGAAAAACTGTTTTTT. Its translation is CASSPGQINEKLFF.

This clone is a singleton in its sample. The chain uses TRBV5-8 and TRBJ1-1, with a possible D match to TRBD1 (6 bases). The CDR3 runs to 16 residues. Germline V gene lookup returns CDR1 SGHTS and CDR2 YDEGEE. With 2 bases removed from V and 4 bases from J, the gap between germline ends came to 18 bases. The DNA for the CDR3 is TGTGCCAGCAGCTTTACCGGCCTCCGCAGGGGCACTGAAGCTTTCTTT. Protein: CASSFTGLRRGTEAFF.

The V and J genes are TRBV7-9 and TRBJ1-5, with TRBD1 matching over 7 bases. The CDR3 runs 16 residues. Germline CDR1 reads SEHNR; CDR2 reads FQNEAQ (reference sequence). J gave up 7 bases and V 4 bases, and 13 bases lay outside the gene matches. CDR3 amino acids: CASSSLRGAEIQPQHF. DNA of the CDR3: TGTGCCAGCAGCTCGCTCAGGGGGGCTGAAATACAGCCCCAGCATTTT. Variable domain in full (rest from reference TRBV7-9 and TRBJ1-5): DTGVSQNPRHKITKRGQNVTFRCDPISEHNRLYWYRQTLGQGPEFLTYFQNEAQLEKSRLLSDRFSAERPKGSFSTLEIQRTEQGDSAMYLCASSSLRGAEIQPQHFGDGTRLSIL.

The V call is TRBV7-9, the J call TRBJ2-1, with 9 bases matching TRBD1. Trimming at V came to 5 bases and at J to 4 bases, leaving 6 bases not matched to a gene. The CDR3 has 15 amino acids. The germline V gene encodes CDR1 SEHNR and CDR2 FQNEAQ (reference sequence). In DNA, the CDR3 is TGTGCCAGCAGCCTTACCGGGACAGGGTACAATGAGCAGTTCTTC. Amino acids: CASSLTGTGYNEQFF.

This chain links TRBV11-3 with TRBJ2-7; D might be TRBD2 (6 bases). The CDR3 loop spans 14 amino acids. V dropped 2 bases and J dropped 3 bases, with 11 bases sitting between them. CDR1 is SGHNT and CDR2 is YENEEA in the germline V gene. The CDR3 region is CASSLTGVGYEQYF. The CDR3 region has the DNA TGTGCCAGCAGCTTAACGGGAGTAGGCTACGAGCAGTACTTC.

This clone has more than one count but fewer than ten. The chain joins TRBV30 to TRBJ1-1, with TRBD1 matching over 7 bases. CDR3 size: 13 residues. CDR1 and CDR2 (germline): GTSNPN, SVGIG (reference sequence). The ends lost 2 bases at V and 4 bases at J; junction bases unmatched: 4. In DNA form, the CDR3 reads TGTGCCTGGAGTCTACAGGGGCCCACTGAAGCTTTCTTT. Translating gives CAWSLQGPTEAFF.

The rearrangement uses TRBV20-1 and TRBJ2-1; D is possibly TRBD2 (7 bases). V lost 1 base to trimming and J lost 10 bases, with 8 bases between them. The CDR3 is made up of 11 amino acids. Germline CDR1 is DFQATT and CDR2 is SNEGSKA (reference sequence). The CDR3 is CSARGGGEQFF. The CDR3 DNA reads as TGCAGTGCTAGAGGCGGGGGCGAGCAGTTCTTC.

J is TRBJ2-1 and V is TRBV6-1, with 9 nucleotides matching TRBD2. CDR3 size: 15 residues. Per the germline V gene, CDR1 is MNHNS and CDR2 is SASEGT. V lost 5 bases to trimming and J lost 7 bases; unmatched junction nucleotides: 9. As DNA, the CDR3 is TGTGCCAGCAGTAATAGCGGGAGAATGGGTAATGAGCAGTTCTTC. Translation gives CASSNSGRMGNEQFF.

This chain joins TRBV28 and TRBJ2-1, with TRBD1 as a possible D gene (7 bases). The V end was cut by 4 bases, the J end by 9 bases, with 19 bases between. This CDR3 is built from 15 residues. Looked up from germline, CDR1 is MDHEN and CDR2 is SYDVKM. The CDR3: CASSYPEGGGSEQFF. DNA of the CDR3: TGTGCCAGCAGTTACCCGGAAGGAGGGGGCAGTGAGCAGTTCTTC.

The chain has TRBV28 and TRBJ2-3, with 9 bases that match TRBD1. The germline gives CDR1 MDHEN, CDR2 SYDVKM. The CDR3 contains 16 residues. Losses at the gene ends were 2 bases for V and 3 bases for J; bases not matched to a gene: 6. CDR3 sequence reads: CASSLEGQGWTDTQYF. CDR3 bases: TGTGCCAGCAGTTTAGAGGGACAGGGTTGGACAGATACGCAGTATTTT.

The chain joins TRBV9 to TRBJ2-3; 9 positions match TRBD2. This CDR3 is 16 amino acids long. With V trimmed by 2 bases and J by 3 bases, 7 bases remained unmatched. The germline V gene encodes CDR1 SGDLS and CDR2 YYNGEE. The CDR3 region is CASSVASGGWTDTQYF. In DNA form, the CDR3 reads TGTGCCAGCAGCGTGGCCAGCGGGGGGTGGACAGATACGCAGTATTTT.

The gene calls are TRBV7-9 and TRBJ2-7; D not certain. V was pared by 5 bases and J by 3 bases, with 14 bases between. This CDR3 region has 14 residues. The germline V gene encodes CDR1 SEHNR and CDR2 FQNEAQ (reference sequence). The CDR3 sequence: CASSPLGRSYEQYF. The DNA for the CDR3 is TGTGCCAGCAGCCCCTTGGGCAGAAGCTACGAGCAGTACTTC.